The present T cell receptor (beta chain) was sequenced within a study of T cells in Graves' hyperthyroidism and ophthalmopathy (dated by TCRdb to the late 2010s). With respect to the entire study: Peripheral blood samples were taken at initial diagnosis, before any treatment was given. In about 6 Graves' hyperthyroidism patients, the study also compared T-cell repertoires from thyroid tissue with T-cell repertoires from blood. According to the paper, TCR Vbeta CDR3 sequencing was carried out on some 130 peripheral blood samples, which came from fewer than 50 ophthalmopathy, approximately 78 hyperthyroidism and roughly 17 progressor patients. The 75 to 100 discovery patients were randomly divided into training and test sets at a 7:3 ratio. After sampling, hyperthyroidism patients received methimazole starting at 30 mg daily, and ophthalmopathy patients received high-dose intravenous methylprednisolone. To identify TCR V-J signatures that set the groups apart, the researchers used a discovery cohort of 100 patients, made up of 40 to 45 with Graves' ophthalmopathy and some 60 with stable Graves' hyperthyroidism. An independent validation cohort of 18 to 20 hyperthyroidism patients and more than 15 patients who later progressed to ophthalmopathy tested prospective prediction of ophthalmopathy. The research as a whole found: In validation, the model predicted progression to ophthalmopathy with approximately 70% sensitivity and approximately 78% specificity, a median of roughly seven months before onset. Most expanded thyroid clonotypes (frequency above 0.001) were also found in blood, which suggests that blood repertoires may mirror thyroid immune responses. A model built on a 13 V-J signature distinguished ophthalmopathy from stable hyperthyroidism, reaching roughly 88% sensitivity and 81% to 83% specificity in cross-validation and 80%/75% in testing. No statistical method was used to set the sample size in advance, and investigators knew the group allocation.

The TCR beta CDR3 regions were amplified from the RNA transcripts. A first-round RT-PCR of the TCR CDR3 used the HTBI primer set with the Qiagen OneStep RT-PCR kit. Libraries were constructed in a second round of multiplex PCR, after which size selection and purification were carried out. Sequencing of the libraries was done on an Illumina HiSeq2000 using paired-end 100 bp reads. The original methods were these. SOAPnuke was used to process the raw data, throwing out any read that contained adapters or uncalled bases, had a mean Phred below 15, or lacked an exact constant-primer or identifier match. High-quality paired reads were merged with COPE v1.2.5, and unique nucleotide sequences were defined as clonotypes. MiTCR v1.1 was used to align the clonotypes against IMGT TRBV, TRBD and TRBJ reference segments. Only V-J combinations with frequency above 0.0001, covering approximately 99% of repertoires, were analysed. A TCS score was defined as the ratio of F50 (clonal expansion) to E x V (chaos), with BLOSUM62-based TCRdist applied between CDR3 peptides within each V-J. Welch's t-statistics and random forest reduced roughly 530 V-J features to fewer than 15, which were used in a naive Bayes classifier (R e1071). The Morisita-Horn index was used to measure how similar the thyroid and blood repertoires were. Clones were called with MiXCR by TCRdb after fastp trimmed the public reads at Q25, and only in-frame beta chains were retained. Each CDR3 protein appears once, grouped with its most common genes and DNA. The V and J calls here are based on TCRdb, not the publication. Present in this sample are around 760,000 distinct CDR3 sequences, around 40% of which were seen just once. In total, the top ten clones hold around 30% of the sample.

V is pared back by 5 bases and J by 4 bases, with 11 bases lying between the germline termini. The germline V gene specifies LGHNA as CDR1 and YNFKEQ as CDR2. Counted from cysteine to phenylalanine, this CDR3 has 14 amino acids. CDR3 DNA only is kept here, 42 bases in frame from base 1. Stable Graves' hyperthyroidism was defined as no progression to ophthalmopathy during 18 months of follow-up. Hyperthyroidism patients were newly diagnosed, had a disease duration of under 2 months, and were aged 18 to 65 years. Exclusion was applied to patients with uncontrolled infections, other autoimmune diseases, pregnancy or lactation. Clinical symptoms, serum thyroxine and TRAb, thyroid ultrasound, and orbital computed tomography formed the basis for the diagnoses. PBMCs were separated from 10 ml of fresh peripheral blood using Ficoll-Paque density gradient centrifugation. Total RNA was extracted with Trizol reagent, and quality was checked on an Agilent 2100 Bioanalyzer.

Of note for this clonotype: It has no known antigen specificity. No much larger clone is present one base from it, and per-base qualities are unavailable.

The receptor's source is a woman aged 40 to 50 with Graves' hyperthyroidism. The chain joins TRBV4-2 to TRBJ1-4; 5 matching bases give a weak D call of TRBD1. Sequenced sample: blood. The CDR3 sequence is CASSSQGLNEKLFF. The bases read TGTGCCAGCAGCTCCCAGGGTCTTAATGAAAAACTGTTTTTT.